The 2 T cell receptor beta chains below come from one sample, sequenced in a study of Tregs in tolerant kidney transplant recipients. Some clones are missing from TCRdb's copy, which holds only in-frame ones; the method was immunoSEQ multiplex PCR. In the table there are around 66,000 clones, approximately 83% of which are singletons. Sequencing used Tregs from blood, obtained before the transplant. These receptors were taken from a human donor who received a combined kidney and bone marrow transplant.

The chain carries TRBV2 and TRBJ2-7; maybe TRBD1 (6 bases). With 4 bases removed from V and 3 bases from J, the gap between germline ends came to 7 bases. This CDR3 has 12 amino acids. Germline CDR1 reads SNHLY; CDR2 reads FYNNEI. The CDR3 protein is CASSGDIYEQYF. CDR3 nucleotide sequence: TGTGCCAGCAGTGGGGACATCTACGAGCAGTACTTC.

The chain couples TRBV7-9 to TRBJ2-7; tentatively, D is TRBD1 (6 bases). The CDR3 loop spans 13 amino acids. Germline V gene sequence: CDR1 SEHNR, CDR2 FQNEAQ (reference sequence). V dropped 0 bases and J dropped 6 bases, with 9 bases sitting between them. This CDR3 reads CASSLALRGEQYF. CDR3 DNA: TGTGCCAGCAGCTTAGCCCTCAGGGGCGAGCAGTACTTC.